These T cell receptor beta chains were read from a single sample in a study of T cells in Graves' hyperthyroidism and ophthalmopathy. Using its own MiXCR run on the multiplex PCR reads, TCRdb lists one record per CDR3 protein. The sample shows roughly 600,000 distinct CDR3 sequences, 13% to 15% of them seen only once. The sample consisted of blood. The receptors were gathered from a woman between 50 and 59 years old with Graves' ophthalmopathy. CDR3s include the opening cysteine and the closing phenylalanine or tryptophan. The order of the fields is J gene, V gene, CDR3 protein.

>TRBJ2-3|TRBV9
CASSSRGGLAGPTDTQYF
>TRBJ2-7|TRBV20-1
CSARPGQGAWEQYF
>TRBJ1-2|TRBV7-2
CASSGTGKRGYTF
>TRBJ2-2|TRBV12-3/TRBV12-4
CASSSLVASGRVTGELFF
>TRBJ2-3|TRBV7-8
CASSFSQSTDTQYF
>TRBJ2-1|TRBV30
CAWEQGTRNEQFF
>TRBJ1-1|TRBV6-2/TRBV6-3
CASSKQGFTTEAFF
>TRBJ1-2|TRBV30
CARRSVRANYGYTF
>TRBJ2-3|TRBV11-2
CASSLDLGGRLGTDTQYF
>TRBJ1-1|TRBV9
CASSVFPSMNTEAFF
>TRBJ2-1|TRBV2
CASSEVRISYNEQFF
>TRBJ2-3|TRBV5-1
CASSLGTDGTTDTQYF
>TRBJ2-2|TRBV27
CASSSAGGWGELFF
>TRBJ1-1|TRBV6-2/TRBV6-3
CASRPGQGGTEAFF
>TRBJ2-2|TRBV6-2/TRBV6-3
CASSYIRDRGDTGELFF
>TRBJ2-3|TRBV20-1
CSARGRDDTQYF
>TRBJ1-4|TRBV7-2
CASSVAVGGPNEKLFF
>TRBJ2-1|TRBV5-5
CASSSIAGGPENEQFF
>TRBJ2-7|TRBV18
CASSPSSGTLSYEQYF
>TRBJ2-1|TRBV5-1
CASSASQDNEQFF
>TRBJ2-1|TRBV5-1
CASSLEGGNYNEQFF
>TRBJ2-1|TRBV24-1
CATSDSRTGVNEQFF
>TRBJ2-1|TRBV6-2/TRBV6-3
CASSYGGVGNEQFF
>TRBJ2-7|TRBV28
CASRGQGEVYEQYF
>TRBJ2-7|TRBV7-2
CASSLGREQYF
>TRBJ2-7|TRBV30
CASLLRKTYEQYF
>TRBJ1-5|TRBV27
CASSLMYYSNQPQHF
>TRBJ2-1|TRBV3-1
CASSQQGATDNEQFF
>TRBJ2-2|TRBV12-3/TRBV12-4
CASSLLGSAGELFF
>TRBJ1-1|TRBV29-1
CSVKPGLLNTEAFF
>TRBJ2-2|TRBV6-1
CASSEESVAGGRVGELFF
>TRBJ2-7|TRBV4-3
CASSQRTTYEQYF
>TRBJ1-6|TRBV9
CASSVHRAQSPLHF
>TRBJ2-7|TRBV6-1
CASFSGGRNEQYF
>TRBJ2-1|TRBV5-1
CASSLGWNEQFF
>TRBJ2-5|TRBV20-1
CSARGLAGGQTQYF
>TRBJ2-3|TRBV4-2
CASSQTGQGPTDTQYF
>TRBJ2-2|TRBV7-3
CASSSLSGIYTGELFF
>TRBJ1-1|TRBV28
CASEGQANTEAFF
>TRBJ2-6|TRBV5-5
CASSPSSGSSGANVLTF
>TRBJ1-2|TRBV7-9
CASGEPGQGLGYTF
>TRBJ2-1|TRBV24-1
CATSDQTSGGYNEQFF
>TRBJ2-7|TRBV20-1
CSARVYGRSSYEQYF
>TRBJ2-6|TRBV9
CASSGSRGTDSGANVLTF
>TRBJ2-7|TRBV24-1
CATSDGTVPYEQYF
>TRBJ2-2|TRBV7-2
CASSADRGLSGELFF
>TRBJ2-1|TRBV7-3
CASSLIPVLGEQFF
>TRBJ2-5|TRBV28
CASSSTGTTPSDF
>TRBJ2-1|TRBV28
CASTLSGARYNEQFF
>TRBJ2-7|TRBV11-3
CASSLVPSDRAHEQYF
>TRBJ2-7|TRBV9
CASSPSGTSTYEQYF
>TRBJ2-1|TRBV13
CANSRTSGGHNEQFF
>TRBJ2-3|TRBV10-3
CAIRGQTTDTQYF
>TRBJ2-2|TRBV5-1
CASSSPREGGELFF
>TRBJ2-1|TRBV4-2
CASSRRPGLAVNEQFF